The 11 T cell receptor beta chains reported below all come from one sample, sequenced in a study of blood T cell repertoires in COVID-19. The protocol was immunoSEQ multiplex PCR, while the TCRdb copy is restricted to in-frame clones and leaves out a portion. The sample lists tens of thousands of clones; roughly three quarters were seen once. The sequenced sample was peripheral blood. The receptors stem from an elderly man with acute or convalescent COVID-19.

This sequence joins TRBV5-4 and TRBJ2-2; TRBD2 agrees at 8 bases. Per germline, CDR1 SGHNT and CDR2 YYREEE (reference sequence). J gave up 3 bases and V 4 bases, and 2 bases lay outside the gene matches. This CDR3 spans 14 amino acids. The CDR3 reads CASSPGLDTGELFF. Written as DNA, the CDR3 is TGTGCCAGCAGCCCGGGACTAGACACCGGGGAGCTGTTTTTT. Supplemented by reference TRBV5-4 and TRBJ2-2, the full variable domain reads ETGVTQSPTHLIKTRGQQVTLRCSSQSGHNTVSWYQQALGQGPQFIFQYYREEENGRGNFPPRFSGLQFPNYSSELNVNALELDDSALYLCASSPGLDTGELFFGEGSRLTVL.

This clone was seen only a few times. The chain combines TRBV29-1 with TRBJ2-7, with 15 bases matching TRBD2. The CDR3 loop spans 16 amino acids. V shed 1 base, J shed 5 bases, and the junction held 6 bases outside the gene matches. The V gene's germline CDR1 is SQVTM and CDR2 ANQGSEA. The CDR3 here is CSVEAQGLAGGHEQYF. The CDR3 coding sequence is TGCAGCGTTGAAGCCCAGGGACTAGCGGGAGGCCACGAGCAGTACTTC.

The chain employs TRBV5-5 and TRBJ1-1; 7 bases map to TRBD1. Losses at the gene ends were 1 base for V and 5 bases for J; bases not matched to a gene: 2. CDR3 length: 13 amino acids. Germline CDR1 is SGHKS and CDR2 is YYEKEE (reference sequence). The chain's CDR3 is CASSLLTGTEAFF. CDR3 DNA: TGTGCCAGCAGCTTGCTGACAGGGACTGAAGCTTTCTTT.

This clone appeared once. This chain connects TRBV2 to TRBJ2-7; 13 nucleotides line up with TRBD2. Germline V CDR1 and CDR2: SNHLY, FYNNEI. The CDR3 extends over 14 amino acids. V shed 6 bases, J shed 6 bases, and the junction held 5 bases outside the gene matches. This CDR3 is CASRAGTSGIEQYF. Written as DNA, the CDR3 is TGTGCCAGCAGAGCCGGGACTAGCGGGATCGAGCAGTACTTC.

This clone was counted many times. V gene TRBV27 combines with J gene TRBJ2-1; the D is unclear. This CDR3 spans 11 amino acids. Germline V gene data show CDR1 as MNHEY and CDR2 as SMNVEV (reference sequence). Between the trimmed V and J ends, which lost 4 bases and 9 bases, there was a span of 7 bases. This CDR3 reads CASSSSIEQFF. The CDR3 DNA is TGTGCCAGCAGTTCAAGCATTGAGCAGTTCTTC.

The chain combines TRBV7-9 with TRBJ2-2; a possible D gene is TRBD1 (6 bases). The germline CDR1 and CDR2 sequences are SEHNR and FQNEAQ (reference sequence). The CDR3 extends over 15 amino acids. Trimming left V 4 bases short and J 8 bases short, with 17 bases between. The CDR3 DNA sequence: TGTGCCAGCAGCTCACCCCGATGGGGGCCAGGGGAGCTGTTTTTT. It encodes CASSSPRWGPGELFF.

The CDR3 sequence: CASSLESLSVAGGYNEQFF. CDR3 DNA: TGTGCCAGCAGCTTGGAATCTCTGAGCGTAGCGGGAGGCTACAATGAGCAGTTCTTC. The gene calls are TRBV5-4 and TRBJ2-1, with 10 bases aligning to TRBD2. The germline V gene has CDR1 SGHNT and CDR2 YYREEE (reference sequence). With V trimmed by 0 bases and J by 3 bases, 12 bases remained unmatched. The CDR3 length is 19 residues.

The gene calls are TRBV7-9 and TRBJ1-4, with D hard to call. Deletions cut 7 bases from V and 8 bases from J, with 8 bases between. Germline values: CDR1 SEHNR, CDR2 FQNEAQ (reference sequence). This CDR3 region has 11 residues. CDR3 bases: TGTGCCAGCACCCCACAGGAAAAACTGTTTTTT. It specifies CASTPQEKLFF.

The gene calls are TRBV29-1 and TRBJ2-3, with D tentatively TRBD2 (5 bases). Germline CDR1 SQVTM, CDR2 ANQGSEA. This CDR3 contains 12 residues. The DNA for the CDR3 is TGCAACCCGCGGGCAGACACAGATACGCAGTATTTT. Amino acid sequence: CNPRADTDTQYF.

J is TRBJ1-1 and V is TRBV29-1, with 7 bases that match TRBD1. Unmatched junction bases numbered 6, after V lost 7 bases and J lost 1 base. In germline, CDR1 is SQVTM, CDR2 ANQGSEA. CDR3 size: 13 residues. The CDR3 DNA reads TGCAGCGCCCGGACAGGCACGAACACTGAAGCTTTCTTT. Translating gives CSARTGTNTEAFF.

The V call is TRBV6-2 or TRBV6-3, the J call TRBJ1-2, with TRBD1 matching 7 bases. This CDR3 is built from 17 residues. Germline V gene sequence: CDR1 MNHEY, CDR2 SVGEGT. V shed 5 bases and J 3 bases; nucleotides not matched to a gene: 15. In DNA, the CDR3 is TGTGCCAGCAGTCAACCCCCGGGCCAGGGGGTCCACTATGGCTACACCTTC. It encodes CASSQPPGQGVHYGYTF.